Here is one TCR beta chain with its context. The data derive from a study of blood T cell repertoires in COVID-19. Study-wide context: The samples span acute and convalescent COVID-19 from the United States, Italy and Spain. T cells, B-cell-depleted T cells, or PBMCs supplied cDNA or gDNA.

Trimming removed 6 bases from V and 2 bases from J; junction bases left unmatched: 5. This CDR3 region has 14 residues. CDR1 is MNHEY and CDR2 is SVGAGI in the germline V gene. In the original workflow: Amplification of reference gene primers was used by the study to estimate nucleated cell counts. TCRdb's copy holds only in-frame clones and misses some; the assay was immunoSEQ multiplex PCR. The V and J calls and clone size come from that table; D and trimming were worked out from the DNA. The table lists roughly 150,000 clones, under 95% of them singletons. The source material was peripheral blood. V and J are TRBV6-5 and TRBJ2-7, with 9 bases that match TRBD1. The receptor comes from a man between 60 and 70 years old with active or convalescent COVID-19. The CDR3 bases are TGTGCCAGCAGACCGGGACAGGGCACCTACGAGCAGTACTTC. As protein: CASRPGQGTYEQYF.